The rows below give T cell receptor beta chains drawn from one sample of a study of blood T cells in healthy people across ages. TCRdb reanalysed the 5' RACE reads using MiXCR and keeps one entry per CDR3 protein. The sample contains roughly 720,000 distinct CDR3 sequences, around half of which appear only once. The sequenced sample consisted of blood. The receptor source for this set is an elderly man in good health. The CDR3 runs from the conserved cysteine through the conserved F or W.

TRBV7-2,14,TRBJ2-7,CASSGRTGLYEQYF
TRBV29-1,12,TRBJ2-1,CSVGPGNNEQFF
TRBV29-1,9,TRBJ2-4,CSVEPGSYF
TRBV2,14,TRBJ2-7,CASSGGLPRNEQYF
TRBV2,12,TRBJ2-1,CASRVLAGEQFF
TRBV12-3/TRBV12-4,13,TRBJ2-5,CASRPLGGETQYF
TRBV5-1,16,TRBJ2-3,CASSLPTSASTDTRYF
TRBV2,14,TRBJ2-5,CASSFQGAQVDQYF
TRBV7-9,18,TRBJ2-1,CASSSPRGGGRSYNEQFF
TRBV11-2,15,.,CASSPSRDRGDEQYF
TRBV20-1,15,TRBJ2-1,CSAREDSPGGNEQFF
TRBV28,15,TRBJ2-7,CASSLPDRRGYEQYF
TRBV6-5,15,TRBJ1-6,CASRGRDGHNSPLHF
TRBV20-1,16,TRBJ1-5,CSASHPTGGADQPQHF
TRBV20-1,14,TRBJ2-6,CSARADSGANVLTF
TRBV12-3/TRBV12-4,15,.,CASSAFLGARGEQYF
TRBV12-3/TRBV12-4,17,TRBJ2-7,CATGDARYEMGDNEQYF
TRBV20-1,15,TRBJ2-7,CSARDELLVSGEQYF
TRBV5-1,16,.,CASSLVTSGSFNEQYF
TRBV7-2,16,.,CASSLEVLQGLNEQFF
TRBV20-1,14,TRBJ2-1,CSARLSGSKNEQFF
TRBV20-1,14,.,CSAPPWAGEGEQYF
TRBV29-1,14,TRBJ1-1,CSVEVGGRFTEAFF
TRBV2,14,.,CASSSTGGGGTQYF
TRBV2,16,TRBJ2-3,CASDLHGAPNDRYAYF
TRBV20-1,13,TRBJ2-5,CSARPVWQETQYF
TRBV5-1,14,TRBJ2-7,CASSLPDGHGEQYF
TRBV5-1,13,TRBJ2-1,CASSSGWDNEQFF
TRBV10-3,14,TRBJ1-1,CAISPGPEWTEAFF
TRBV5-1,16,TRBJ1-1,CASSPRDRGRWTEAFF
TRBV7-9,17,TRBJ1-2,CASSLPTGKGASYGYTF
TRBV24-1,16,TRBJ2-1,CATSPHSGSQNNEQFF
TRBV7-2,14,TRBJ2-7,CASSLMREVYEQYF
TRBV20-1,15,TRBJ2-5,CSASPGASPSTVQYF
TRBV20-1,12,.,CSAAQISYEQYF
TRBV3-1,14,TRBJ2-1,CASSQGLGYETQFF
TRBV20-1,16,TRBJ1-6,CSATGSTGKDNSPLHF